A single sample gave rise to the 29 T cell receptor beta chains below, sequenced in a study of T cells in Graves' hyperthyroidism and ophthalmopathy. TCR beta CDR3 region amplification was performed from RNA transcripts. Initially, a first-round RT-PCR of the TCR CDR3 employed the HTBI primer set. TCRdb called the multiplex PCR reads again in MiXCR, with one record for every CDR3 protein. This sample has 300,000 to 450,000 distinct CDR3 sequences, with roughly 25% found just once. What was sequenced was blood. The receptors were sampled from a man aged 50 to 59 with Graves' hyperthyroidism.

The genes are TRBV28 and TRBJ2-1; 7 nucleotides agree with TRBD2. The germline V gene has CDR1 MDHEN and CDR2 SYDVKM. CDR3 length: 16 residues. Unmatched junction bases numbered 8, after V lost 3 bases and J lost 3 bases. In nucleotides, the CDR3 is TGTGCCAGCAGTTTCGGGGCTAGCGGATTCTACAATGAGCAGTTCTTC. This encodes CASSFGASGFYNEQFF.

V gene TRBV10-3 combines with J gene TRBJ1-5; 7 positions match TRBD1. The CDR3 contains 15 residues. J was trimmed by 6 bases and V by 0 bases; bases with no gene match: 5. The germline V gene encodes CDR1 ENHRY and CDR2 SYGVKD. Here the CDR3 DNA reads TGTGCCATCAGTGAGTCCGACAGGGATTCTCAGCCCCAGCATTTT. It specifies CAISESDRDSQPQHF.

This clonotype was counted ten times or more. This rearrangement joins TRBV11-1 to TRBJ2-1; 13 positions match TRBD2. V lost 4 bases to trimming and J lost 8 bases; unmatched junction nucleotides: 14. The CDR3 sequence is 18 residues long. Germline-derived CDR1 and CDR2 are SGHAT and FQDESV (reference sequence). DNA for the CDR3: TGTGCCAGCAGCTCCTCCACCGGGACTAGCGGGGTATTAGATGAGCAGTTCTTC. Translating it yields CASSSSTGTSGVLDEQFF.

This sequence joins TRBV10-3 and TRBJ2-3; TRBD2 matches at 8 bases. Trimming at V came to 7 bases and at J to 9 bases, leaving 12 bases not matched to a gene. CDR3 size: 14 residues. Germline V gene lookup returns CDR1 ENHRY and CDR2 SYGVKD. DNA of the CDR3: TGTGCCATCAAGGGAGGAGCGGGAGTCGTAACGCAGTATTTT. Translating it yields CAIKGGAGVVTQYF.

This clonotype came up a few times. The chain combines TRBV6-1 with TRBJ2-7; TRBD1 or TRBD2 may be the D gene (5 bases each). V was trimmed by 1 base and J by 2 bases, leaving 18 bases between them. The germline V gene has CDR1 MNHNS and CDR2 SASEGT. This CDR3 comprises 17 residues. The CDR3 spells CASSEGGPTGRTYEQYF. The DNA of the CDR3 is TGTGCCAGCAGTGAAGGGGGACCCACGGGGAGAACCTACGAGCAGTACTTC.

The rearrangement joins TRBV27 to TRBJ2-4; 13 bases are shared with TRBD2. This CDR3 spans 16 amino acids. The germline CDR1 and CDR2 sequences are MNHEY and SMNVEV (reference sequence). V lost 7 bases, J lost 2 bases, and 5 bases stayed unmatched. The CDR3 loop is CASTGLAGVTKNIQYF. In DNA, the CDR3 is TGTGCCAGCACCGGACTAGCGGGAGTCACCAAAAACATTCAGTACTTC.

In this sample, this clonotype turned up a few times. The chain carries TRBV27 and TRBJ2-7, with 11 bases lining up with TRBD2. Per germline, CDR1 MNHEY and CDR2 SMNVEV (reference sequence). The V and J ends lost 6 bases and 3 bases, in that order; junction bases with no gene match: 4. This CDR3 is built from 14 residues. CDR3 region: CASRTSGTVYEQYF. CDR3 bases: TGTGCCAGCAGGACTAGCGGGACTGTCTACGAGCAGTACTTC.

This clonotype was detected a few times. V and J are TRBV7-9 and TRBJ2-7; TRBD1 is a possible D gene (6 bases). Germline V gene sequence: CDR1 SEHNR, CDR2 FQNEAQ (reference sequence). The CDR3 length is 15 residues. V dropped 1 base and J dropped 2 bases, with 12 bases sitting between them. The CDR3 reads CASSLVGTLTYEQYF. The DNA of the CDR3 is TGTGCCAGCAGCTTAGTTGGGACATTGACCTACGAGCAGTACTTC.

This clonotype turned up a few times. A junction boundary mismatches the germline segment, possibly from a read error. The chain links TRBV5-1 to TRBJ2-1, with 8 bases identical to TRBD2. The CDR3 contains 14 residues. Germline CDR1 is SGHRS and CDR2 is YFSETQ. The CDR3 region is CASSLDGGGNGQFF. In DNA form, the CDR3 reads TGCGCCAGCAGCTTGGACGGGGGGGGGAATGGGCAGTTCTTC.

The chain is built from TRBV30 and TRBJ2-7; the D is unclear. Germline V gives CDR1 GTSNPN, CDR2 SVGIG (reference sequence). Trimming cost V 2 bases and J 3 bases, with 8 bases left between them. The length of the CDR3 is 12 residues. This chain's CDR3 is CAWSKQRYEQYF. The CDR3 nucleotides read TGTGCCTGGAGTAAACAGCGCTACGAGCAGTACTTC.

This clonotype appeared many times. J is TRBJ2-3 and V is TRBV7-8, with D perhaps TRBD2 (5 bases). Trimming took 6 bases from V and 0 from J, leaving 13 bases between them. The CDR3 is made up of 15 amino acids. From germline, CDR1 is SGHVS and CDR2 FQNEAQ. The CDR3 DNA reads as TGTGCCAGCAGTTTCCACGGGATAAGCACAGATACGCAGTATTTT. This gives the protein CASSFHGISTDTQYF. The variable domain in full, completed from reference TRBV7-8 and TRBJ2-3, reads GAGVSQSPRYKVAKRGQDVALRCDPISGHVSLFWYQQALGQGPEFLTYFQNEAQLDKSGLPSDRFFAERPEGSVSTLKIQRTQQEDSAVYLCASSFHGISTDTQYFGPGTRLTVL.

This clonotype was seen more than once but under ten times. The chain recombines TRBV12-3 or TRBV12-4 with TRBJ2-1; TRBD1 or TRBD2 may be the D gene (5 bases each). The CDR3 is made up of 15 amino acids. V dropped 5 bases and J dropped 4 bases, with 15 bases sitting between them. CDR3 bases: TGTGCCAGCAGTCTCCTCGGGACGGCTTACAATGAGCAGTTCTTC. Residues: CASSLLGTAYNEQFF.

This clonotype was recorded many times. CDR3 sequence: CSARDLSGSISEQFF. CDR3 DNA: TGCAGTGCTAGAGATCTAAGCGGGAGTATTAGTGAGCAGTTCTTC. This chain connects TRBV20-1 to TRBJ2-1, with 8 nucleotides matching TRBD2. Germline values: CDR1 DFQATT, CDR2 SNEGSKA (reference sequence). The V and J ends lost 0 bases and 9 bases, in that order; junction bases with no gene match: 10. The CDR3 is 15 amino acids.

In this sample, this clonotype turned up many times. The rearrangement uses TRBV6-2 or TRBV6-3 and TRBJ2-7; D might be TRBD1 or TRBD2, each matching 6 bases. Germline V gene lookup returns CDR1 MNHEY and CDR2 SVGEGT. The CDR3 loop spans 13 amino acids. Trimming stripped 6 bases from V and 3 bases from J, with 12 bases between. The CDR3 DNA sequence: TGTGCCAGCAGAAGGGGGGTCCGCTACGAGCAGTACTTC. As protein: CASRRGVRYEQYF.

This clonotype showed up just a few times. As DNA, the CDR3 is TGTGCCAGCCGTGGGGGCGTTAATGAAAAACTGTTTTTT. Amino acid sequence: CASRGGVNEKLFF. The chain employs TRBV18 and TRBJ1-4; TRBD1 is a possible D gene (6 bases). The ends were cut back, 8 bases at V and 4 bases at J, with 11 bases in the middle. The CDR3 consists of 13 residues. The germline gives CDR1 KGHSH, CDR2 LQKENI.

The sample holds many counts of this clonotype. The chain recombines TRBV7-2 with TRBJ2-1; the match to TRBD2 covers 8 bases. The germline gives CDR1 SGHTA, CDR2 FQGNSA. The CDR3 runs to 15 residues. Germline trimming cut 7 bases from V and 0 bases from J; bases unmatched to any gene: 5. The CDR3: CASNGRGSSYNEQFF. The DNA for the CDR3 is TGTGCCAGCAACGGGAGGGGTAGCTCCTACAATGAGCAGTTCTTC. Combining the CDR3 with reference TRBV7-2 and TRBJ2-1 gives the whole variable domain GAGVSQSPSNKVTEKGKDVELRCDPISGHTALYWYRQSLGQGLEFLIYFQGNSAPDKSGLPSDRFSAERTGGSVSTLTIQRTQQEDSAVYLCASNGRGSSYNEQFFGPGTRLTVL.

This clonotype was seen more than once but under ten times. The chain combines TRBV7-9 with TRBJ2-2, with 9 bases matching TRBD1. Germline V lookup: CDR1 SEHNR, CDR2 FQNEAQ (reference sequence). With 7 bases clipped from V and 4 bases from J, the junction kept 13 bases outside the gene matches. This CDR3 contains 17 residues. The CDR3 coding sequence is TGTGCCAGCAATCTTAACACAGGGGGCCCGAGCACCGGGGAGCTGTTTTTT. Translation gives CASNLNTGGPSTGELFF.

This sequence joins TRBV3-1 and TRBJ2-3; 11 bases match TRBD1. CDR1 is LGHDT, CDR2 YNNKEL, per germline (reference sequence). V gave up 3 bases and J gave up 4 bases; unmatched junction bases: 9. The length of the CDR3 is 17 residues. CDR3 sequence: CASSQVRTGGSPDTQYF. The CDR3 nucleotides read TGTGCCAGCAGCCAGGTGAGGACAGGGGGCAGCCCAGATACGCAGTATTTT.

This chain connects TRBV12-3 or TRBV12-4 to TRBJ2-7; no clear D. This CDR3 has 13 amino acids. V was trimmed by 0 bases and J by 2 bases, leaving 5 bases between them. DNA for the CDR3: TGTGCCAGCAGTTTAGCGTGGACCTACGAGCAGTACTTC. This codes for CASSLAWTYEQYF.

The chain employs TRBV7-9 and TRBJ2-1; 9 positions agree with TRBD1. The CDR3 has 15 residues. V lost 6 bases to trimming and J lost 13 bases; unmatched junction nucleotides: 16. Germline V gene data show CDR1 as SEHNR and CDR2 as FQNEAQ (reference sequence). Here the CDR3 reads CASRSGTGMGSPQFF. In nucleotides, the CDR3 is TGTGCCAGCAGGTCCGGGACAGGGATGGGGAGCCCCCAGTTCTTC.

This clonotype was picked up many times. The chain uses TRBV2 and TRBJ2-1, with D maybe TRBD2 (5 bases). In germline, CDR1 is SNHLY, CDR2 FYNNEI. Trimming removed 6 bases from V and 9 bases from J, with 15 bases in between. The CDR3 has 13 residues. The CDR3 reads CASSPLEGLEQFF. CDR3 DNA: TGTGCCAGCAGCCCCCTAGAGGGCCTTGAGCAGTTCTTC. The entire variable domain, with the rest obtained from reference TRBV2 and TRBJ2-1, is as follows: EPEVTQTPSHQVTQMGQEVILRCVPISNHLYFYWYRQILGQKVEFLVSFYNNEISEKSEIFDDQFSVERPDGSNFTLKIRSTKLEDSAMYFCASSPLEGLEQFFGPGTRLTVL.

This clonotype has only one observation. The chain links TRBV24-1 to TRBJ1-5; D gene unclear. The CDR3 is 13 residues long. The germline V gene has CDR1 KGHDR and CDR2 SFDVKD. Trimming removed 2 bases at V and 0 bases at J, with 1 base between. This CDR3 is CATSDYSNQPQHF. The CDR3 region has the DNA TGTGCCACCAGTGATTATAGCAATCAGCCCCAGCATTTT.

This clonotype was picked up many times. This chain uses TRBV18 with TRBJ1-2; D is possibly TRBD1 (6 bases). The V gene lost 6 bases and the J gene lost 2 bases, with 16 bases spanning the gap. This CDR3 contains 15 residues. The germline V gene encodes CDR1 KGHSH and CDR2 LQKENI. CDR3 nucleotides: TGTGCCAGCTCTTTCAGCGGGACACCCAACTATGGCTACACCTTC. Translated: CASSFSGTPNYGYTF.

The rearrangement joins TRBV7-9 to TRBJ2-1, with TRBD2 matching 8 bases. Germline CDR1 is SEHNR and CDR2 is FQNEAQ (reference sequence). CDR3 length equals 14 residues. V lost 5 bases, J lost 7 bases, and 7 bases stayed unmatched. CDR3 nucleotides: TGTGCCAGCAGCCGGGAGGGTCGGGGGAATGAGCAGTTCTTC. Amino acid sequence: CASSREGRGNEQFF.

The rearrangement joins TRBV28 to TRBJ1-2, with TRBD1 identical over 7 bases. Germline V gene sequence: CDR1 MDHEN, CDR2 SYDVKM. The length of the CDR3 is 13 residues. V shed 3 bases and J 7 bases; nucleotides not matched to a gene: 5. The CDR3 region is CASSLGTERGYTF. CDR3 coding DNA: TGTGCCAGCAGTTTGGGGACAGAACGTGGCTACACCTTC.

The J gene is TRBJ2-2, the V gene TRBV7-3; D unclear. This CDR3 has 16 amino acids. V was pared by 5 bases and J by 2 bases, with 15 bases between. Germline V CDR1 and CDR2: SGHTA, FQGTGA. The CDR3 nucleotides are TGTGCCAGCAGCCCCACGACCGTAAGAAACACCGGGGAGCTGTTTTTT. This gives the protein CASSPTTVRNTGELFF.

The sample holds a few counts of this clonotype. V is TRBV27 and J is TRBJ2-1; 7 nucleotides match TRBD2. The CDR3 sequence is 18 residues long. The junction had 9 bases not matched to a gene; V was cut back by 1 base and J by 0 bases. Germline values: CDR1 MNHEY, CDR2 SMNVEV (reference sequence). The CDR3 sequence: CASSLYLRRGSSYNEQFF. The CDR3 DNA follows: TGTGCCAGCAGTTTATATCTCAGGCGGGGGAGCTCCTACAATGAGCAGTTCTTC.

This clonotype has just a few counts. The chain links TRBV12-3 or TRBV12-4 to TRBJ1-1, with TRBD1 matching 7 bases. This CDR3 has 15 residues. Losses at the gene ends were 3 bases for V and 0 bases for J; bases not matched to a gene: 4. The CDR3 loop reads CASSFQGELNTEAFF. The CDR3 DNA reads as TGTGCCAGCAGTTTTCAGGGGGAGCTGAACACTGAAGCTTTCTTT.

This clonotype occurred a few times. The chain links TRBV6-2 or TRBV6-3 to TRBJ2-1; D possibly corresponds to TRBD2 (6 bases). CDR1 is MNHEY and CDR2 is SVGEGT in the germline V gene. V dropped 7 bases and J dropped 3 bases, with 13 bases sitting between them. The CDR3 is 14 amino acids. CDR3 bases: TGTGCCAGCAAAAGGGACTTAGACTACAATGAGCAGTTCTTC. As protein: CASKRDLDYNEQFF.